The rows below give T cell receptor beta chains drawn from one sample of a study of T cells in localized non-small cell lung cancer. The data were produced by immunoSEQ multiplex PCR, yet TCRdb's version contains in-frame clones alone and is incomplete. The table lists around 8,000 clones, about 94% of them singletons. Sample: peripheral blood, taken before any cancer treatment. The receptors were sampled from a woman aged 40-69 years with stage I lung adenocarcinoma. Each CDR3 is given with its conserved first and last residue. A D gene is named only where the DNA matches it firmly. Part of the rows lack a size; the others show once, few, many or a class for expanded clones.

>TRBV4-2|-|-|TRBJ2-3
CASSQLAGSTDTQYF
TGTGCCAGCAGCCAACTAGCTGGTAGCACAGATACGCAGTATTTT
>TRBV29-1|-|once|TRBJ1-1
CSVGRASQAFF
TGCAGCGTAGGCCGGGCGTCTCAAGCTTTCTTT
>TRBV5-5|-|-|TRBJ2-7
CASSLGVRNGYEQYF
TGTGCCAGCAGCTTGGGGGTAAGAAACGGATACGAGCAGTACTTC
>TRBV7-6|TRBD2|-|TRBJ2-7
CASSLGSVAGAGEQYF
TGTGCCAGCAGCTTAGGGTCCGTAGCGGGGGCTGGCGAGCAGTACTTC
>TRBV10-3|-|-|TRBJ2-3
CAIGDSGLVTDTQYF
TGTGCCATCGGGGATAGCGGCCTAGTCACAGATACGCAGTATTTT
>TRBV7-9|-|-|TRBJ2-1
CASSPLSSRIPFGQFF
TGTGCCAGCAGCCCTCTCTCTAGCAGGATTCCCTTTGGGCAGTTCTTC
>TRBV19|TRBD1|-|TRBJ2-1
CASSTPGTGLFNEQFF
TGTGCCAGTAGTACTCCCGGGACAGGGCTTTTCAATGAGCAGTTCTTC
>TRBV29-1|-|-|TRBJ2-1
CSVAGGVNNEQFF
TGCAGCGTTGCCGGGGGCGTCAACAATGAGCAGTTCTTC
>TRBV5-4|TRBD1|-|TRBJ2-7
CATGWAGGSYEQYF
TGTGCAACCGGGTGGGCAGGGGGCTCCTACGAGCAGTACTTC
>TRBV6-1|-|-|TRBJ2-7
CASSDPQGSSYEQYF
TGTGCCAGCAGTGATCCACAGGGAAGCTCCTACGAGCAGTACTTC
>TRBV21-1|-|-|TRBJ1-5
CASSQIPGQGGSLNQPQHF
TGTGCCAGCAGCCAAATCCCGGGACAGGGAGGGAGTTTGAATCAGCCCCAGCATTTT
>TRBV19|-|once|TRBJ2-7
CASRGTFSYEQYF
TGTGCCAGTCGCGGGACATTCTCCTACGAGCAGTACTTC
>TRBV5-1|-|once|TRBJ2-5
CASSLGGIEETQYF
TGCGCCAGCAGCTTGGGAGGGATCGAGGAGACCCAGTACTTC
>TRBV5-4|-|-|TRBJ2-7
CASSHPGAISYEQYF
TGTGCCAGCAGCCACCCCGGAGCAATCTCCTACGAGCAGTACTTC
>TRBV15|-|-|TRBJ2-1
CATSRGGGGYSYNEQFF
TGTGCCACCAGCAGAGGAGGTGGAGGTTACTCCTACAATGAGCAGTTCTTC
>TRBV9|-|-|TRBJ2-1
CASSPLGDPYNEQFF
TGTGCCAGCAGCCCTCTGGGGGACCCTTACAATGAGCAGTTCTTC
>TRBV6-1|-|-|TRBJ2-1
CASSEPGGVHNEQFF
TGTGCCAGCAGTGAGCCGGGTGGAGTCCACAATGAGCAGTTCTTC
>TRBV5-1|TRBD1|-|TRBJ1-2
CASSLVGQGDGYTF
TGCGCCAGCAGCTTGGTGGGACAGGGAGACGGCTACACCTTC
>TRBV19|TRBD2|-|TRBJ2-5
CASSGVAGVSETQYF
TGTGCCAGTAGTGGGGTAGCGGGGGTTTCAGAGACCCAGTACTTC
>TRBV7-8|-|-|TRBJ2-3
CASSLDRQSTDTQYF
TGTGCCAGCAGCTTAGACAGGCAGAGCACAGATACGCAGTATTTT
>TRBV9|-|-|TRBJ2-5
CASSMGRLEVETQYF
TGTGCCAGCAGCATGGGGAGACTCGAGGTGGAGACCCAGTACTTC
>TRBV7-3|-|-|TRBJ1-3
CASSADNSGNTIYF
TGTGCCAGCAGCGCTGATAACTCTGGAAACACCATATATTTT
>TRBV9|-|-|TRBJ1-4
CASSVTDSFATNEKLFF
TGTGCCAGCAGCGTAACGGACAGTTTTGCAACTAATGAAAAACTGTTTTTT
>TRBV4-2|-|-|TRBJ2-7
CASSQAGSEPYEQYF
TGTGCCAGCAGCCAAGCGGGCAGTGAGCCCTACGAGCAGTACTTC
>TRBV19|-|-|TRBJ1-3
CASSMSGIAENSGNTIYF
TGTGCCAGTAGTATGTCCGGAATCGCGGAAAACTCTGGAAACACCATATATTTT
>TRBV30|TRBD1|-|TRBJ1-1
CATTGTGWTEAFF
TGTGCCACGACCGGGACAGGGTGGACTGAAGCTTTCTTT
>TRBV5-4|-|-|TRBJ1-3
CASSPFPGNRGNTIYF
TGTGCCAGCAGCCCGTTCCCGGGTAACCGCGGAAACACCATATATTTT